One sample yielded the 17 T cell receptor beta chains listed below, sequenced in a study of early T cells in non-severe SARS-CoV-2 infection. From the 5' RACE reads, TCRdb called clonotypes with MiXCR, one entry per CDR3 protein. The sample lists tens of thousands of distinct CDR3 sequences, approximately 6.1% occurring once. The sample comprised whole blood. These receptors were taken from an adult who was a healthcare worker with PCR-confirmed SARS-CoV-2 infection or an uninfected control (not recorded which).

This clonotype turned up a few times. The V gene is TRBV29-1, the J gene TRBJ2-3; possible D gene TRBD2, 6 bases. Trimming cost V 4 bases and J 0 bases, with 11 bases left between them. The CDR3 extends over 14 amino acids. In germline, CDR1 is SQVTM, CDR2 ANQGSEA. Here the CDR3 reads CSVGGGKSTDTQYF. The CDR3 DNA reads TGCAGCGTTGGTGGGGGGAAAAGCACAGATACGCAGTATTTT.

This clonotype has at least ten counts. The V and J genes are TRBV7-9 and TRBJ2-1; D is undetermined. The CDR3 loop spans 13 amino acids. V gave up 1 base and J gave up 7 bases, with 8 bases separating them. Germline-derived CDR1 and CDR2 are SEHNR and FQNEAQ (reference sequence). The DNA for the CDR3 is TGTGCCAGCAGCTTAGAGATCGGAAATGAGCAGTTCTTC. Translated: CASSLEIGNEQFF.

The J gene is TRBJ2-3, the V gene TRBV11-2, with D possibly TRBD2 on 6 matching bases. Germline loops: CDR1 SGHAT, CDR2 FQNNGV. The CDR3 has 17 residues. The germline V and J ends were trimmed by 0 bases and 4 bases, with 17 bases remaining between them. CDR3 loop: CASSLETGLASADTQYF. CDR3 coding DNA: TGTGCCAGCAGCTTAGAAACTGGGCTAGCGTCAGCAGATACGCAGTATTTT.

This clonotype was found once. V gene TRBV7-6 combines with J gene TRBJ2-2, with D maybe TRBD1 (6 bases). Trimming stripped 5 bases from V and 6 bases from J, with 13 bases between. The CDR3 runs to 14 residues. Looked up from germline, CDR1 is SGHVS and CDR2 is FNYEAQ. In nucleotides, the CDR3 is TGTGCCAGCAGCCTCTCTGGGGGCGCCGGGGAGCTGTTTTTT. Amino acid sequence: CASSLSGGAGELFF.

This clonotype was seen at least ten times. CDR3 protein: CASSLYGEMGNTGELFF. In DNA form, the CDR3 reads TGTGCCAGCAGTTTATACGGGGAAATGGGGAACACCGGGGAGCTGTTTTTT. V usage is TRBV28 and J usage is TRBJ2-2, with a weak D call TRBD2 (5 bases). The CDR3 runs 17 residues. Per the germline V gene, CDR1 is MDHEN and CDR2 is SYDVKM. Trimming left V 1 base short and J 1 base short, with 13 bases between. The full variable domain, in which reference TRBV28 and TRBJ2-2 provide the parts outside the CDR3, is DVKVTQSSRYLVKRTGEKVFLECVQDMDHENMFWYRQDPGLGLRLIYFSYDVKMKEKGDIPEGYSVSREKKERFSLILESASTNQTSMYLCASSLYGEMGNTGELFFGEGSRLTVL.

This clonotype was found a few times. The genes are TRBV20-1 and TRBJ2-7, with a weak D call TRBD2 (7 bases). The CDR3 length is 15 residues. The V gene's germline CDR1 is DFQATT and CDR2 SNEGSKA (reference sequence). Deletions cut 4 bases from V and 5 bases from J, with 21 bases between. CDR3 coding DNA: TGCAGTGCTAAAGAGAGCGGGACATATCGAGACGAGCAGTACTTC. Translating gives CSAKESGTYRDEQYF.

In its sample, this clonotype was seen many times. The V gene is TRBV6-5, the J gene TRBJ1-2, with 11 bases fitting TRBD1. Germline CDR1 and CDR2: MNHEY and SVGAGI. With V trimmed by 5 bases and J by 4 bases, 3 bases remained unmatched. The CDR3 runs 14 residues. The CDR3 region is CASSIGQGAYGYTF. In DNA form, the CDR3 reads TGTGCCAGCAGTATCGGACAGGGGGCCTATGGCTACACCTTC.

Ten or more counts support this clonotype. This rearrangement joins TRBV11-2 to TRBJ1-1, with unresolved D. Germline V CDR1 and CDR2: SGHAT, FQNNGV. CDR3 size: 12 residues. Trimming shortened V by 5 bases and J by 4 bases, and 8 bases separated the two germline ends. CDR3 sequence (DNA): TGTGCCAGCAGCCCACCCTTCACTGAAGCTTTCTTT. Encoded protein: CASSPPFTEAFF. Full variable domain (outside the CDR3, taken from reference TRBV11-2 and TRBJ1-1): EAGVAQSPRYKIIEKRQSVAFWCNPISGHATLYWYQQILGQGPKLLIQFQNNGVVDDSQLPKDRFSAERLKGVDSTLKIQPAKLEDSAVYLCASSPPFTEAFFGQGTRLTVV.

This clonotype has at least ten counts. The chain carries TRBV2 and TRBJ2-7; TRBD1 agrees at 7 bases. The CDR3 spans 15 residues. V gave up 5 bases and J gave up 0 bases; unmatched junction bases: 7. Germline V CDR1 and CDR2: SNHLY, FYNNEI. The CDR3 is CASSKGQASSYEQYF. The CDR3 region has the DNA TGTGCCAGCAGTAAAGGACAGGCGAGCTCCTACGAGCAGTACTTC.

This clonotype was observed at least ten times. Written as DNA, the CDR3 is TGCGCCAGCAGCCAAGCAACACTACTACACAATGAGCAGTTCTTC. This translates into CASSQATLLHNEQFF. V and J are TRBV4-1 and TRBJ2-1; D is undetermined. Germline V gene lookup returns CDR1 MGHRA and CDR2 YSYEKL. V was clipped by 1 base and J by 5 bases, with 12 bases between them. The CDR3 loop spans 15 amino acids.

This clonotype occurred a few times. This chain uses TRBV30 with TRBJ1-6; TRBD1 is a possible D gene (5 bases). The germline V gene encodes CDR1 GTSNPN and CDR2 SVGIG (reference sequence). The CDR3 covers 14 residues. V lost 1 base and J 5 bases, leaving 9 bases between the germline ends. This chain's CDR3 is CAWSADTNNSPLHF. In DNA form, the CDR3 reads TGTGCCTGGAGTGCGGACACGAATAATTCACCCCTCCACTTT.

This clonotype was found many times. The V gene is TRBV13, the J gene TRBJ2-5; 13 positions match TRBD2. After removal of 3 bases from V and 0 bases from J, the junction contained 1 base not matched to a gene. CDR1 is PRHDT, CDR2 FYEKMQ, per germline (reference sequence). The length of the CDR3 is 16 residues. The CDR3 nucleotides read TGTGCCAGCAGCTTTGGGACTAGCGGGGACCAAGAGACCCAGTACTTC. This gives the protein CASSFGTSGDQETQYF.

Many counts were recorded for this clonotype. This rearrangement joins TRBV11-2 to TRBJ2-5, with D perhaps matching TRBD2 (6 bases). The CDR3 runs to 13 residues. Trimming pared 0 bases from V and 11 bases from J, leaving 13 bases between. The germline V gene has CDR1 SGHAT and CDR2 FQNNGV. This CDR3 reads CASSLEPTGLQYF. The DNA for the CDR3 is TGTGCCAGCAGCTTAGAGCCCACGGGACTGCAGTACTTC.

This clonotype was detected only a few times. The chain employs TRBV19 and TRBJ2-7, with D tentatively TRBD1 (6 bases). CDR3 length: 14 amino acids. Per germline, CDR1 LNHDA and CDR2 SQIVND (reference sequence). Trimming shortened V by 4 bases and J by 0 bases, and 10 bases separated the two germline ends. CDR3 in amino acids: CASSTLDSSYEQYF. In DNA, the CDR3 is TGTGCCAGTAGTACCTTGGACAGCTCCTACGAGCAGTACTTC.

The table lists this clonotype with a count of one. This may be a read error, as it is one base from a much larger clone. The J gene is TRBJ2-3, the V gene TRBV7-9; D might be TRBD1 (6 bases). CDR1 is SEHNR and CDR2 is FQNEAQ in the germline V gene (reference sequence). The CDR3 totals 14 residues. CDR3 loop: CANSPDRITDTQYF. CDR3 in DNA: TGTGCCAACAGCCCTGACAGGATCACAGATACGCAGTATTTT.

This clonotype was counted ten times or more. The chain links TRBV20-1 to TRBJ1-1; 9 bases map to TRBD1. J lost 4 bases, V lost 5 bases, and 2 bases had no gene match. Germline V CDR1 and CDR2: DFQATT, SNEGSKA (reference sequence). This CDR3 has 12 amino acids. CDR3 bases: TGCAGTGCTTCGACAGGGGGCACTGAAGCTTTCTTT. It is translated as CSASTGGTEAFF.

Ten or more counts support this clonotype. The chain joins TRBV5-1 to TRBJ2-5; TRBD2 agrees at 15 bases. Trimming at V came to 7 bases and at J to 1 base, leaving 5 bases not matched to a gene. This CDR3 has 16 amino acids. Germline V gives CDR1 SGHRS, CDR2 YFSETQ. Here the CDR3 reads CASGTSGGPLQETQYF. DNA of the CDR3: TGCGCCAGCGGGACTAGCGGGGGGCCCCTCCAAGAGACCCAGTACTTC.